The sequence of this T cell receptor beta chain was determined in a study of T-cell memory formation after mild COVID-19. Whole-study findings and limits: Chiefly within CM and EM were the contracting CD4+ clones; CD8+ ones were within EMRA.

For this clonotype: Its antigen is still unknown.

With V trimmed by 5 bases and J by 7 bases, 16 bases remained unmatched. CDR1 is SGHTA and CDR2 is FQGNSA in the germline V gene. This CDR3 spans 17 amino acids. TCRdb re-derived calls from the 5' RACE reads in MiXCR, one entry per CDR3 protein. This table holds under 350,000 distinct CDR3 sequences, 15% to 20% found once. V usage is TRBV7-2 and J usage is TRBJ2-7; 11 nucleotides line up with TRBD2. This TCR derives from a man aged 18 to 35 who had mild COVID-19 (a few samples of this study predate the infection). Cell type and time point are not known. The sequenced sample was PBMCs or a T cell subset sorted from them (not recorded which). In DNA form, the CDR3 reads TGTGCCAGCAGCCATCAACCCGTAGCGGGGGGGCAGAAAGAGCAGTACTTC. This translates into CASSHQPVAGGQKEQYF.